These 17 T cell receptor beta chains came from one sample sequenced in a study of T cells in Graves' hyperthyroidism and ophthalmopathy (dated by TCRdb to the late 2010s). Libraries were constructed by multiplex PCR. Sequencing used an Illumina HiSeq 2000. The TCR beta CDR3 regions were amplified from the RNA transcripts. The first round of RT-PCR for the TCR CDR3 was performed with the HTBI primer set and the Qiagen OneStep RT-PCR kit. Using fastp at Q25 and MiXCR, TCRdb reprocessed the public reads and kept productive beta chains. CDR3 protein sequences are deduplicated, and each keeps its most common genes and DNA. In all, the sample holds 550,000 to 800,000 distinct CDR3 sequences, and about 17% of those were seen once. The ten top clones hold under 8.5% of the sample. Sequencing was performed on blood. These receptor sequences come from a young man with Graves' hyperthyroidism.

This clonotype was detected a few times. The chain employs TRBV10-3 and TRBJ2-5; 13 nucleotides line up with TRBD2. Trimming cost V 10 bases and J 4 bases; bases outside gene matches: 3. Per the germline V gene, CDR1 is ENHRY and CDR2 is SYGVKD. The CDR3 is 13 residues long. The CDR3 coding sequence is TGTGCCACTACTAGCGGGAGGGTAGAGACCCAGTACTTC. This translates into CATTSGRVETQYF.

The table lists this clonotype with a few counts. As DNA, the CDR3 is TGTGCCAGCAGCCGGGCACTAGCGGGACCCCTTAGGACAGATACGCAGTATTTT. Translated: CASSRALAGPLRTDTQYF. The rearrangement joins TRBV7-2 to TRBJ2-3; 10 nucleotides agree with TRBD2. The CDR3 is made up of 18 amino acids. Germline CDR1 SGHTA, CDR2 FQGNSA. J gave up 3 bases and V 5 bases, and 14 bases lay outside the gene matches.

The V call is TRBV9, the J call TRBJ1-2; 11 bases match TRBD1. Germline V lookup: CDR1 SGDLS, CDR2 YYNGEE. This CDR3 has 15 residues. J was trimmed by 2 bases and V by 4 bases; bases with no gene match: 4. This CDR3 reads CASSLRDRGNYGYTF. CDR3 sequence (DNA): TGTGCCAGCAGCCTCCGGGACAGGGGGAACTATGGCTACACCTTC.

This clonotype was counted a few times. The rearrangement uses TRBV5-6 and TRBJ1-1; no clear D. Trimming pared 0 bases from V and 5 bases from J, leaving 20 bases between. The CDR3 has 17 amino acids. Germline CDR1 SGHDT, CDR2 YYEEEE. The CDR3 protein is CASSLDLPGRGGTEAFF. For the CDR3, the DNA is TGTGCCAGCAGCTTGGATTTGCCCGGACGAGGTGGAACTGAAGCTTTCTTT. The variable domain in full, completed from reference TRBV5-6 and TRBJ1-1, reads DAGVTQSPTHLIKTRGQQVTLRCSPKSGHDTVSWYQQALGQGPQFIFQYYEEEERQRGNFPDRFSGHQFPNYSSELNVNALLLGDSALYLCASSLDLPGRGGTEAFFGQGTRLTVV.

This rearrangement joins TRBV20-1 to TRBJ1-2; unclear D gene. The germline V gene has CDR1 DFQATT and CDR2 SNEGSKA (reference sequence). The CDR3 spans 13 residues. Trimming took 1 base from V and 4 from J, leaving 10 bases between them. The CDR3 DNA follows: TGCAGTGCTAGAGGCCGGACCCTCTATGGCTACACCTTC. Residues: CSARGRTLYGYTF.

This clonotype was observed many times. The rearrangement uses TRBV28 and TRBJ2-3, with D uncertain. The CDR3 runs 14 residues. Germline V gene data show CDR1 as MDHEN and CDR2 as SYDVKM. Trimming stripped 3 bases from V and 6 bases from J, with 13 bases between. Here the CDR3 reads CASSLDLTSDTQYF. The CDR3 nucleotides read TGTGCCAGCAGTTTGGACCTTACTTCGGATACGCAGTATTTT.

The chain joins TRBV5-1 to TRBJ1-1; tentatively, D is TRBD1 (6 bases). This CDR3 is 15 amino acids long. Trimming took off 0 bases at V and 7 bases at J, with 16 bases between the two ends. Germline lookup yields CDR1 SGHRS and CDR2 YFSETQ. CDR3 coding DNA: TGCGCCAGCAGCTTGGTAGGGGGAGGGAGGAATGAAGCTTTCTTT. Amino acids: CASSLVGGGRNEAFF.

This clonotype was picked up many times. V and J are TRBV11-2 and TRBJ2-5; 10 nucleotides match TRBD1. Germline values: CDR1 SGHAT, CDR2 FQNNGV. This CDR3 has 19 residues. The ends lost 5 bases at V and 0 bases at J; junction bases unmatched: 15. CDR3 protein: CASSTLRQGAYLYQETQYF. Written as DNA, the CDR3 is TGTGCCAGCAGCACCCTGAGACAGGGGGCCTACCTGTACCAAGAGACCCAGTACTTC.

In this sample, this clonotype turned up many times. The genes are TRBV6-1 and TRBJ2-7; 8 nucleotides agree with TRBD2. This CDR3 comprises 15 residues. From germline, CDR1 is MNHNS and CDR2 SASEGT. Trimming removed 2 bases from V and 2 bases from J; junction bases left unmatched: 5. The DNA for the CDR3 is TGTGCCAGCAGTGAACCCCGTAGCGGGACCTACGAGCAGTACTTC. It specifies CASSEPRSGTYEQYF.

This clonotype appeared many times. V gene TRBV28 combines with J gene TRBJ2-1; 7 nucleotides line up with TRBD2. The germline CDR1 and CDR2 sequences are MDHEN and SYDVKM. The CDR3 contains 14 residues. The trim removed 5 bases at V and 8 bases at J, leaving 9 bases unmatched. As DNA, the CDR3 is TGTGCCAGCAGTACGAGGGAGGGCCTTGATGAGCAGTTCTTC. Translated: CASSTREGLDEQFF.

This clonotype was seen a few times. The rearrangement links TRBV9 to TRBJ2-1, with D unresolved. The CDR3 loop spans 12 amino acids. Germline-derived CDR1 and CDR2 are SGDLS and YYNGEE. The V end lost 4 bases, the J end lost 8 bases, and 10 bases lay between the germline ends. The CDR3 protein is CASSLSSHEQFF. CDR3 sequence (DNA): TGTGCCAGCAGCCTAAGTAGCCATGAGCAGTTCTTC.

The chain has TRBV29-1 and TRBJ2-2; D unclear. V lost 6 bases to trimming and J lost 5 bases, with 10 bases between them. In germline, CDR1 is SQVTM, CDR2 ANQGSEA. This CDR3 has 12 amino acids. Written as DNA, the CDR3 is TGCAGCGTATCGGTAGGGACCGGGGAGCTGTTTTTT. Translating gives CSVSVGTGELFF.

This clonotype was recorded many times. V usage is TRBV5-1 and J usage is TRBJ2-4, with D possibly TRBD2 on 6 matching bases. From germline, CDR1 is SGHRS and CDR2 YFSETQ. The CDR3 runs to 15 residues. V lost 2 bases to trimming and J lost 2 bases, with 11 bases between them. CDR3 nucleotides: TGCGCCAGCAGCTTAATGGAGGGGACCAAAAACATTCAGTACTTC. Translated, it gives CASSLMEGTKNIQYF.

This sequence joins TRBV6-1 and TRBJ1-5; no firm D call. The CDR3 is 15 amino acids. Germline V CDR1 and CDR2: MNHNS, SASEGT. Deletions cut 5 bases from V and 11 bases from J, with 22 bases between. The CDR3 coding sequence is TGTGCCAGCAGTTATGTGGACCCGCTCGAGAGGACCCAGCATTTT. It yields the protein CASSYVDPLERTQHF.

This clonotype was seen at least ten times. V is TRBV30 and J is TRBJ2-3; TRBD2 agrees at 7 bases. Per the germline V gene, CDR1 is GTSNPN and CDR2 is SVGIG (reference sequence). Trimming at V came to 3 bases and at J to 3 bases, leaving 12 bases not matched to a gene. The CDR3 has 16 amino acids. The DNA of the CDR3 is TGTGCCTGGAGGGCCCATAGGAGCGGGATAACAGATACGCAGTATTTT. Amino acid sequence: CAWRAHRSGITDTQYF. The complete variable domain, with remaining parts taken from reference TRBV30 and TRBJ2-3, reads SQTIHQWPATLVQPVGSPLSLECTVEGTSNPNLYWYRQAAGRGLQLLFYSVGIGQISSEVPQNLSASRPQDRQFILSSKKLLLSDSGFYLCAWRAHRSGITDTQYFGPGTRLTVL.

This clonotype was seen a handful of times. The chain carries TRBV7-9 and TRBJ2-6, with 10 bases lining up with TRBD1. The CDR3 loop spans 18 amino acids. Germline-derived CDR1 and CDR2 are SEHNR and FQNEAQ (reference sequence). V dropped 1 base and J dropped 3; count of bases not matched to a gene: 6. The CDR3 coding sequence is TGTGCCAGCAGCTTAGTCTGGGACAGGGGTGGTGGGGCCAACGTCCTGACTTTC. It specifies CASSLVWDRGGGANVLTF.

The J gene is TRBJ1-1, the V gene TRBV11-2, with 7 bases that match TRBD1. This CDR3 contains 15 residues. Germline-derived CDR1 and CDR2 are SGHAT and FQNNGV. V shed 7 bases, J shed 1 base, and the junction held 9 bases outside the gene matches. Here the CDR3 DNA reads TGTGCCAGCACCGCAGGGGAGGGGGCGAACACTGAAGCTTTCTTT. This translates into CASTAGEGANTEAFF.